This T cell receptor (beta chain) was sequenced for a study of blood T cell repertoires in COVID-19. The V end lost 0 bases, the J end lost 9 bases, and 18 bases lay between the germline ends. The germline gives CDR1 LNHNV, CDR2 YYDKDF (reference sequence). The CDR3 loop spans 16 amino acids. Some clones are missing from TCRdb's copy, which holds only in-frame ones; the method was immunoSEQ multiplex PCR. The sample shows around 200,000 clones, approximately 89% of them seen only once. The source material was PBMCs or T cells enriched from blood (not recorded which). This TCR was recovered from a woman between 18 and 29 years old who had recovered from COVID-19. V is TRBV15 and J is TRBJ2-1; D is perhaps TRBD2 (7 bases). The CDR3 sequence is CATSRDGKGGRSEQFF. The CDR3 DNA reads TGTGCCACCAGCAGAGATGGAAAGGGGGGGAGGAGTGAGCAGTTCTTC.